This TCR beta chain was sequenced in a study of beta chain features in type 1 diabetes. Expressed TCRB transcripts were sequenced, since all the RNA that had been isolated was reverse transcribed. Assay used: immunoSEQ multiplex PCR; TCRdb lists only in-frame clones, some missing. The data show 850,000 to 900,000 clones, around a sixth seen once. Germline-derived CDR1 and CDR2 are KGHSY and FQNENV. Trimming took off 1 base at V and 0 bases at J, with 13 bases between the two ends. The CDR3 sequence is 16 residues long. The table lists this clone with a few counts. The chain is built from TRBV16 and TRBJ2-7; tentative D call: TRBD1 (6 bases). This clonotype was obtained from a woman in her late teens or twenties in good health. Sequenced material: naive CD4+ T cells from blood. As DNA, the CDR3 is TGTGCCAGCAGCCAATTTTGGGGACAAGCCTCCTACGAGCAGTACTTC. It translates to CASSQFWGQASYEQYF.